This TCR beta chain derives from a study of blood T cell repertoires in COVID-19 (TCRdb year 2020). Regarding the study in general: The collaborator samples originated in the United States, Italy and Spain and spanned the acute and convalescent phases of COVID-19. The prospective study material was composed of cDNA or gDNA derived from T cells, B-cell-depleted T cells, or PBMCs. Subjects who had been exposed to COVID-19, were actively infected with it, or had recovered from it provided the deeply sampled blood TCRbeta repertoires that made up the dataset. The repertoires were made available in a free public database intended to serve as a resource for research on the immune response to SARS-CoV-2. The samples were drawn from the first 160 participants of the ongoing ImmuneRACE study and from 950 to 1,500 subjects provided by 6 global collaborators. A de-identified subject ID, COVID-19 status, age in years and sex were almost always included in the sample metadata. HLA class I and class II types, where available, came from metadata supplied by the sample provider rather than from assay-based typing. The full study reports these points: Clinical and demographic metadata were provided uncurated, with the amount varying by source and participant.

TCRbeta CDR3 regions were amplified from genomic DNA by means of the immunoSEQ Assay, a bias-controlled multiplex PCR. From the authors' description of their analysis: Within the assay, amplification of reference gene primers was used to estimate how many nucleated cells each sample contained. Sequence reads were collapsed and filtered to measure the absolute abundance of every unique TCRbeta CDR3 rearrangement. For each sample, productive Simpson clonality was calculated by taking the square root of Simpson's diversity index across productive rearrangements. TCRdb retrieved this table from immuneACCESS and kept in-frame rearrangements only. Not all clones are present; in checked studies, unresolved V genes account for under half, and no reason is known for the remainder. V and J calls and clone size come straight from that table; D and trimming were deduced from the DNA. The table for this sample lists over 120,000 clones; around 78% of them were counted only once. The ten largest account for 3.5% to 5.5% of the sample.

To note about this clone: No cognate antigen has been identified for it. Within one base of it there is no much larger clone, and no base qualities were kept.

Each collaborating institution followed its own protocols to collect whole blood in K2EDTA tubes. For TCRbeta analysis, collaborator samples were shipped as frozen whole blood, as isolated PBMCs, or as DNA extracted from either sample type. The V end loses 5 bases and the J end loses 12 bases, and a stretch of 11 bases separates them. From cysteine to phenylalanine, the CDR3 is 11 amino acids long. Kept here is only the CDR3 DNA, which spans 33 bases and is read in frame from base 1. The CDR1 and CDR2 encoded by the germline V gene (reference sequence) are SEHNR and FQNEAQ. The chain employs TRBV7-9 and TRBJ2-1; a tentative D match to TRBD2 spans 5 bases. The receptor's source is an elderly woman with active or convalescent COVID-19. The material sequenced was peripheral blood. The DNA sequence is TGTGCCAGCAGCCTGCCCCGGGGGCAGTTCTTC. Its coded protein is CASSLPRGQFF.